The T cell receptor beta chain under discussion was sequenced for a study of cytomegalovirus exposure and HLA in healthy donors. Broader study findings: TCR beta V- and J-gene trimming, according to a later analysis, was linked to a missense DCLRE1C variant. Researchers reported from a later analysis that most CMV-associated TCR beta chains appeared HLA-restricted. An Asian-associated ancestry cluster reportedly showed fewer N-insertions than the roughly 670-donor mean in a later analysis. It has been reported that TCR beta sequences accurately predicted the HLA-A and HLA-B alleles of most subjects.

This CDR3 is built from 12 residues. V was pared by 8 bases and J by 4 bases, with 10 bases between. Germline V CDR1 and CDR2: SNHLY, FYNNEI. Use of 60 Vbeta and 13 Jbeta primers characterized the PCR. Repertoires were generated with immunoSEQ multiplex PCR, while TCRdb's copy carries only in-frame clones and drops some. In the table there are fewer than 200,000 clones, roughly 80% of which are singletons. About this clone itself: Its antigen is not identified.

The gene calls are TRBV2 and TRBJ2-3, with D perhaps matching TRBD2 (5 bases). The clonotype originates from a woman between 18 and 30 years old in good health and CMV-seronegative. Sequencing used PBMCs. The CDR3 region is CASGRWADTQYF. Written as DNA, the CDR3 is TGTGCCAGCGGGAGATGGGCAGATACGCAGTATTTT.